This T cell receptor beta chain is drawn from a study of blood T cell repertoires in COVID-19. Study overall: Nucleic acid was either cDNA or gDNA, and it came from T cells, B-cell-depleted T cells, or PBMCs.

Measured with immunoSEQ multiplex PCR; TCRdb has only the in-frame clones, and not every one. The sample yields around 310,000 clones, around 87% seen once. CDR1 KGHSH and CDR2 LQKENI come from the germline V gene. The CDR3 is made up of 14 amino acids. V lost 2 bases and J lost 11; bases outside the gene matches: 7. This TCR was recovered from a woman aged 40 to 50 with COVID-19, enrolled during active disease. The rearrangement joins TRBV18 to TRBJ1-4, with TRBD1 matching 8 bases. The specimen sequenced was peripheral blood. The CDR3 reads CASSPAAGGGKLFF. The CDR3 DNA follows: TGTGCCAGCTCACCAGCGGCAGGGGGCGGGAAACTGTTTTTT.